Listed here are 31 T cell receptor beta chains from one sample, sequenced in a study of monozygotic twins with inflammatory bowel disease. After re-calling the 5' RACE reads, TCRdb lists one entry per CDR3 protein, DNA absent. This table lists hundreds of thousands of distinct CDR3 sequences. Sequenced material: blood. The receptor source for this set is a human donor with ulcerative colitis or Crohn's disease, or a healthy co-twin of an affected twin (not recorded which).

The chain links TRBV10-3 to TRBJ2-1; the TCRdb D gene call, TRBD2, has no DNA to confirm it. The CDR3 totals 17 residues. Per germline, CDR1 ENHRY and CDR2 SYGVKD. The chain's CDR3 is CAISSLAGGLSYNEQFF.

The chain employs TRBV6-1 and TRBJ2-5; the D call from TCRdb, TRBD2, cannot be confirmed without DNA. The CDR3 length is 16 residues. Germline V gene sequence: CDR1 MNHNS, CDR2 SASEGT. Here the CDR3 reads CASSRTSGGPVRTQYF.

The V and J genes are TRBV7-2 and TRBJ1-1. The CDR3 sequence is 16 residues long. CDR1 is SGHTA, CDR2 FQGNSA, per germline. The chain's CDR3 is CASSLVSWAADTEAFF.

This sequence joins TRBV7-3 and TRBJ2-7; no DNA is available, so the TRBD2 call from TCRdb remains unchecked. The CDR3 is made up of 14 amino acids. Looked up from germline, CDR1 is SGHTA and CDR2 is FQGTGA. CDR3 protein: CASSQAADTYEQYF.

The rearrangement uses TRBV10-3 and TRBJ2-1. The germline V gene has CDR1 ENHRY and CDR2 SYGVKD. The CDR3 loop spans 14 amino acids. CDR3 loop: CAISDASRSNEQFF.

The rearrangement links TRBV14 to TRBJ1-3; TCRdb indicates TRBD1, and absent DNA this call remains unverified. Germline V gene sequence: CDR1 SGHDN, CDR2 FVKESK. The CDR3 extends over 18 amino acids. The CDR3: CASSQEKGQRISGNTIYF.

The rearrangement uses TRBV4-3 and TRBJ2-7. The CDR3 totals 14 residues. Germline V gene data show CDR1 as LGHNA and CDR2 as YSLEER. The CDR3 loop is CASSQEVRAYEQYF.

V is TRBV4-1 and J is TRBJ1-1. The CDR3 loop spans 16 amino acids. From germline, CDR1 is MGHRA and CDR2 YSYEKL. The CDR3 protein is CASSQVRSDGNTEAFF.

The CDR3 protein is CSAPPPGVISETQYF. The chain uses TRBV20-1 and TRBJ2-5; TCRdb indicates TRBD2, and absent DNA this call remains unverified. Germline V gene sequence: CDR1 DFQATT, CDR2 SNEGSKA (reference sequence). The CDR3 runs 15 residues.

This chain joins TRBV4-3 and TRBJ2-7; TCRdb selects TRBD1, and the lack of DNA leaves this call unchecked. The germline V gene has CDR1 LGHNA and CDR2 YSLEER. CDR3 length equals 14 residues. CDR3: CASSQDPGQGEQYF.

This sequence joins TRBV7-2 and TRBJ2-3; with no DNA, the TCRdb D assignment of TRBD2 cannot be verified. The CDR3 sequence is 17 residues long. CDR1 is SGHTA and CDR2 is FQGNSA in the germline V gene. CDR3 loop: CASSASLAGGGRDTQYF.

The V and J genes are TRBV5-6 and TRBJ1-1. CDR3 length equals 16 residues. The germline V gene has CDR1 SGHDT and CDR2 YYEEEE. The CDR3 region is CASSLANGGSGAEAFF.

The rearrangement joins TRBV6-2 or TRBV6-3 to TRBJ1-1; TCRdb designates TRBD1, a call that cannot be tested without DNA. The CDR3 is made up of 13 amino acids. Germline-derived CDR1 and CDR2 are MNHEY and SVGEGT. The CDR3 protein is CASSRTRNTEAFF.

The chain carries TRBV7-9 and TRBJ2-1; TCRdb lists TRBD2, though no DNA is available to test this call. This CDR3 is built from 15 residues. Germline V gene data show CDR1 as SEHNR and CDR2 as FQNEAQ (reference sequence). The CDR3 here is CASSAPGLVSNEQFF.

This chain connects TRBV9 to TRBJ2-2; the TRBD2 assignment by TCRdb is unverifiable without DNA. The CDR3 sequence is 15 residues long. The V gene's germline CDR1 is SGDLS and CDR2 YYNGEE. CDR3 protein: CASSVTSGVTGELFF.

This sequence joins TRBV7-2 and TRBJ2-7. This CDR3 comprises 15 residues. The germline CDR1 and CDR2 sequences are SGHTA and FQGNSA. The CDR3 region is CASSLSGGDMFEQYF.

The chain couples TRBV18 to TRBJ2-1; TCRdb calls TRBD1, which cannot be checked without DNA. This CDR3 has 16 amino acids. Germline CDR1 and CDR2: KGHSH and LQKENI. The CDR3 loop is CASSLLTGGSFNEQFF.

The chain employs TRBV5-1 and TRBJ2-7; TCRdb lists TRBD1, though no DNA is available to test this call. The CDR3 runs to 19 residues. From germline, CDR1 is SGHRS and CDR2 YFSETQ. CDR3 protein: CASSRGHVGTGGNSYEQYF.

The rearrangement uses TRBV5-1 and TRBJ2-7; no DNA is available, so the TRBD1 call from TCRdb remains unchecked. CDR3 size: 14 residues. Germline CDR1 SGHRS, CDR2 YFSETQ. The CDR3 region is CASGTGVPPYEQYF.

The chain uses TRBV4-2 and TRBJ2-7. There are 13 residues in the CDR3. Germline values: CDR1 LGHNA, CDR2 YNFKEQ. CDR3 region: CASSQEVTTEQYF.

This chain joins TRBV7-9 and TRBJ2-7; no DNA is available, so the TRBD1 call from TCRdb remains unchecked. Germline loops: CDR1 SEHNR, CDR2 FQNEAQ (reference sequence). The CDR3 has 15 residues. CDR3 amino acids: CASSLERDRFYEQYF.

The chain couples TRBV12-3 or TRBV12-4 to TRBJ1-6; lacking DNA, the TRBD1 call made by TCRdb goes unchecked. This CDR3 is 13 amino acids long. The CDR3 loop is CASSLDPGSPLHF.

The chain has TRBV7-6 and TRBJ1-1; TCRdb proposes TRBD1, but this gene call is untestable without DNA. The CDR3 is 14 residues long. Germline CDR1 SGHVS, CDR2 FNYEAQ. This CDR3 reads CASSFEGRGGEAFF. The variable domain in full, completed from reference TRBV7-6 and TRBJ1-1, reads GAGVSQSPRYKVTKRGQDVALRCDPISGHVSLYWYRQALGQGPEFLTYFNYEAQQDKSGLPNDRFSAERPEGSISTLTIQRTEQRDSAMYRCASSFEGRGGEAFFGQGTRLTVV.

The gene calls are TRBV12-3 or TRBV12-4 and TRBJ1-1; the D call from TCRdb, TRBD1, cannot be confirmed without DNA. There are 15 residues in the CDR3. The CDR3: CASSLAGAEGTEAFF.

The chain has TRBV6-5 and TRBJ1-2; as DNA is missing, the TRBD1 call by TCRdb cannot be tested. This CDR3 comprises 15 residues. The germline gives CDR1 MNHEY, CDR2 SVGAGI. The CDR3 reads CASSYTGTGRGGYTF.

The chain carries TRBV3-1 and TRBJ1-1. The CDR3 loop spans 14 amino acids. CDR1 and CDR2 (germline): LGHDT, YNNKEL (reference sequence). CDR3 region: CASSPPHVNTEAFF.

The J gene is TRBJ2-1, the V gene TRBV29-1; with no DNA, the TCRdb D assignment of TRBD2 cannot be verified. This CDR3 contains 12 residues. The germline gives CDR1 SQVTM, CDR2 ANQGSEA. The CDR3 here is CTGTSGYNEQFF.

The V gene is TRBV5-1, the J gene TRBJ2-1; TCRdb calls TRBD1, which cannot be checked without DNA. Looked up from germline, CDR1 is SGHRS and CDR2 is YFSETQ. CDR3 length: 14 amino acids. CDR3: CASSLGDTYNEQFF.

The V and J genes are TRBV25-1 and TRBJ1-2. The CDR3 has 13 amino acids. Germline CDR1 is MGHDK and CDR2 is SYGVNS. This CDR3 is CASSTLGPYGYTF.

CDR3 sequence: CASSQVAEPTGELFF. The genes are TRBV4-3 and TRBJ2-2. This CDR3 is 15 amino acids long. Germline V gives CDR1 LGHNA, CDR2 YSLEER.

The V and J genes are TRBV5-4 and TRBJ2-3; TCRdb proposes TRBD1, but this gene call is untestable without DNA. Germline lookup yields CDR1 SGHNT and CDR2 YYREEE (reference sequence). The CDR3 spans 15 residues. CDR3 protein: CASGLRTRESDTQYF.